A few counts support the clone carrying this T cell receptor beta chain. Looked up from germline, CDR1 is SGHRS and CDR2 is YFSETQ. V trimming: 4 bases; J trimming: 0 bases; junction bases outside the gene matches: 4. This CDR3 has 15 amino acids. Primed by a sample-barcoded 5' primer and a J-beta primer mix, a second PCR proceeded for 7 to 11 cycles. In TCRdb, the 5' RACE reads were re-called with MiXCR into one record per CDR3 protein. In the table there are hundreds of thousands of distinct CDR3 sequences, roughly 47% of which are singletons. For every donor, a draw yielded ten milliliters of peripheral blood. This specimen comes from a study of blood T cells in healthy people across ages.

V and J are TRBV5-1 and TRBJ1-5; 7 bases match TRBD1. This TCR came from a woman aged 55 to 70 in good health. What was sequenced was blood. CDR3 bases: TGCGCCAGCAGCGAGGGACAGAATAGCAATCAGCCCCAGCATTTT. This codes for CASSEGQNSNQPQHF. The variable domain in full, completed from reference TRBV5-1 and TRBJ1-5, reads KAGVTQTPRYLIKTRGQQVTLSCSPISGHRSVSWYQQTPGQGLQFLFEYFSETQRNKGNFPGRFSGRQFSNSRSEMNVSTLELGDSALYLCASSEGQNSNQPQHFGDGTRLSIL.